This T cell receptor beta chain was sequenced for a study of chemoradiotherapy in HPV16-positive cancers. Study-wide points: During treatment, candidate HPV-specific clones and E7-related motifs expanded in tumor. In HPV16-positive patients, HPV-responsive T-cell expansion tracked better recurrence-free survival. The functional HPV-specific definition rests on just two HPV16-positive patients.

As for this clone: The antigen is unknown.

Produced via immunoSEQ multiplex PCR; TCRdb's table is partial and in-frame only. Seen here are about 4,400 clones, 65% to 85% observed once, and the top ten hold about a sixth. Samples were taken several times over chemoradiotherapy. Germline CDR1 and CDR2: MNHEY and SVGAGI. Between the trimmed V and J ends, which lost 0 bases and 14 bases, there was a span of 20 bases. The CDR3 totals 16 residues. V and J are TRBV6-5 and TRBJ1-6; the D gene is possibly TRBD1 (5 bases). This receptor was taken from a human donor with HPV-associated anogenital cancer. The sequencing here drew on tumor tissue, taken from a patient who underwent chemoradiotherapy. This chain's CDR3 is CASSYSGVDGGWALHF. DNA for the CDR3: TGTGCCAGCAGTTACTCCGGCGTCGACGGGGGTTGGGCCCTCCACTTT.